A single sample is the source of the 13 T cell receptor beta chains below, sequenced in a study of blood T cell repertoires in COVID-19. Method: immunoSEQ multiplex PCR; TCRdb's copy keeps in-frame clones and lacks some. The table lists roughly 55,000 clones, less than 90% of them singletons. Sequenced input: peripheral blood. These receptor sequences come from a woman aged 55-75 years with acute or convalescent COVID-19.

The gene calls are TRBV19 and TRBJ1-3; possible D gene TRBD1, 5 bases. The germline V and J ends were trimmed by 7 bases and 3 bases, with 25 bases remaining between them. The CDR3 consists of 18 residues. Germline CDR1 is LNHDA and CDR2 is SQIVND (reference sequence). This chain's CDR3 is CASNPRTRVGDFGNTIYF. DNA of the CDR3: TGTGCCAGTAACCCTCGGACGAGGGTGGGGGACTTTGGAAACACCATATATTTT. The whole variable domain, remainder taken from reference TRBV19 and TRBJ1-3, is DGGITQSPKYLFRKEGQNVTLSCEQNLNHDAMYWYRQDPGQGLRLIYYSQIVNDFQKGDIAEGYSVSREKKESFPLTVTSAQKNPTAFYLCASNPRTRVGDFGNTIYFGEGSWLTVV.

The chain recombines TRBV5-1 with TRBJ1-1; a possible D gene is TRBD1 (6 bases). The length of the CDR3 is 16 residues. V was trimmed by 1 base and J by 4 bases, leaving 17 bases between them. The germline V gene has CDR1 SGHRS and CDR2 YFSETQ. DNA of the CDR3: TGCGCCAGCAGCTTGAGGTGGGCAGGGGCGAGCACTGAAGCTTTCTTT. It is translated as CASSLRWAGASTEAFF.

The gene calls are TRBV3-1 (or the pseudogene TRBV3-2) and TRBJ1-2; 7 bases are a match to TRBD1. The CDR3 runs to 15 residues. Germline lookup yields CDR1 LGHDT and CDR2 YNNKEL (reference sequence). Trimming at V came to 3 bases and at J to 5 bases, leaving 9 bases not matched to a gene. The DNA for the CDR3 is TGTGCCAGCAGCCACCTACGGGACAGCCTATATGGCTACACCTTC. Translation gives CASSHLRDSLYGYTF.

The V gene is TRBV11-2, the J gene TRBJ1-1; unclear D gene. CDR3 size: 13 residues. Germline V gene data show CDR1 as SGHAT and CDR2 as FQNNGV. V shed 1 base and J shed 5 bases, with 8 bases lying between them. The CDR3, as DNA: TGTGCCAGCAGCTTAGGCAGTTCGACTGAAGCTTTCTTT. It is translated as CASSLGSSTEAFF.

V is TRBV19 and J is TRBJ1-2, with D tentatively TRBD1 (5 bases). Germline V CDR1 and CDR2: LNHDA, SQIVND (reference sequence). The CDR3 sequence is 18 residues long. V lost 0 bases and J 0 bases, leaving 17 bases between the germline ends. The CDR3, as DNA: TGTGCCAGTAGTATAGATCTGAGACAGATCTCGTCTAACTATGGCTACACCTTC. This encodes CASSIDLRQISSNYGYTF.

The chain employs TRBV5-1 and TRBJ2-1; 7 positions agree with TRBD1. Germline V lookup: CDR1 SGHRS, CDR2 YFSETQ. This CDR3 has 16 residues. V was clipped by 6 bases and J by 3 bases; unmatched bases: 12. The CDR3 DNA reads as TGCGCCAGCATTAAACAGGGGTCTGCGGGCTACAATGAGCAGTTCTTC. Amino acids: CASIKQGSAGYNEQFF.

This rearrangement joins TRBV19 to TRBJ1-5; 8 bases align to TRBD1. The germline V gene has CDR1 LNHDA and CDR2 SQIVND (reference sequence). V lost 1 base and J lost 5; bases outside the gene matches: 7. The CDR3 covers 16 residues. CDR3 DNA sequence: TGTGCCAGTAGTATAGGACTCAGGGGGCCGGATCAGCCCCAGCATTTT. It codes for CASSIGLRGPDQPQHF. The full variable domain, in which reference TRBV19 and TRBJ1-5 provide the parts outside the CDR3, is DGGITQSPKYLFRKEGQNVTLSCEQNLNHDAMYWYRQDPGQGLRLIYYSQIVNDFQKGDIAEGYSVSREKKESFPLTVTSAQKNPTAFYLCASSIGLRGPDQPQHFGDGTRLSIL.

This clone was observed a few times. This chain uses TRBV5-4 with TRBJ1-3; 7 positions agree with TRBD1. V dropped 4 bases and J dropped 2; count of bases not matched to a gene: 6. The germline CDR1 and CDR2 sequences are SGHNT and YYREEE (reference sequence). The CDR3 runs 15 residues. The CDR3 protein is CASSLNDRAGNTIYF. CDR3 DNA sequence: TGTGCCAGCAGCCTGAATGACAGGGCTGGAAACACCATATATTTT.

The chain joins TRBV5-8 to TRBJ2-1, with D possibly being TRBD2 (6 bases). V lost 4 bases and J lost 15, with 26 bases in between. The CDR3 length is 15 residues. CDR1 is SGHTS, CDR2 YDEGEE, per germline. The CDR3 region has the DNA TGTGCCAGCAGCCCACAACGGGACTCCTCGGCCCGGCGGTTCTTC. Its protein product is CASSPQRDSSARRFF.

The table lists this clone with a few counts. The chain is built from TRBV30 and TRBJ1-5; 7 bases are shared with TRBD1. Germline CDR1 GTSNPN, CDR2 SVGIG (reference sequence). The CDR3 totals 14 residues. The ends lost 2 bases at V and 6 bases at J; junction bases unmatched: 7. The CDR3: CAWSPRQGVQPQHF. The CDR3, as DNA: TGTGCCTGGAGTCCCCGACAGGGCGTTCAGCCCCAGCATTTT.

This CDR3 is CASSRDTEKLFF. The CDR3 region has the DNA TGTGCCAGCTCTAGGGACACCGAAAAACTGTTTTTT. V usage is TRBV9 and J usage is TRBJ1-4, with a possible D match to TRBD1 (6 bases). Trimming removed 7 bases from V and 8 bases from J, with 12 bases in between. CDR3 length: 12 residues. Germline loops: CDR1 SGDLS, CDR2 YYNGEE.

J is TRBJ1-1 and V is TRBV29-1; D perhaps matches TRBD1 (6 bases). Germline V CDR1 and CDR2: SQVTM, ANQGSEA. The CDR3 contains 14 residues. The V and J ends lost 4 bases and 4 bases respectively, with 16 bases between them. For the CDR3, the DNA is TGCAGCGTTGCCCTAAATACAGGGACCACTGAAGCTTTCTTT. The encoded protein is CSVALNTGTTEAFF.

The CDR3: CASTFTPAGELFF. The CDR3 DNA reads as TGTGCCAGCACCTTTACCCCGGCCGGGGAGCTGTTTTTT. This chain joins TRBV6-5 and TRBJ2-2; D not resolved. This CDR3 is 13 amino acids long. V gave up 7 bases and J gave up 6 bases, with 12 bases separating them. Germline V CDR1 and CDR2: MNHEY, SVGAGI.